The 30 T cell receptor beta chains reported below all come from one sample, sequenced in a study of regulatory dendritic cells for organ transplantation. Repertoires were generated with immunoSEQ multiplex PCR, while TCRdb's copy carries only in-frame clones and drops some. The data show 9,000 to 13,000 clones, around 65% seen once. Input material: memory CD8+ T cells from blood. Subset of the sample: CD45RO+ memory T cells. The receptors stem from a human donor in good health.

The V and J genes are TRBV6-5 and TRBJ2-7, with TRBD1 matching over 7 bases. The CDR3 totals 11 residues. Trimming took 5 bases from V and 6 from J; bases not matched to a gene: 1. Germline loops: CDR1 MNHEY, CDR2 SVGAGI. The CDR3 is CASSTGAEQYF. CDR3 DNA: TGTGCCAGCAGTACAGGGGCCGAGCAGTACTTC.

This clone was observed a handful of times. The V call is TRBV6-5, the J call TRBJ1-2; D gene ambiguous. V lost 0 bases and J lost 8, with 10 bases in between. The CDR3 runs to 13 residues. Germline V CDR1 and CDR2: MNHEY, SVGAGI. CDR3 DNA: TGTGCCAGCAGTTACTCGAACGAGGAAGGCTACACCTTC. It translates to CASSYSNEEGYTF.

V is TRBV14 and J is TRBJ2-7; D gene uncertain. The ends were cut back, 4 bases at V and 4 bases at J, with 11 bases in the middle. The CDR3 has 13 amino acids. Germline-derived CDR1 and CDR2 are SGHDN and FVKESK. CDR3 in DNA: TGTGCCAGCAGCCTTACCATATCGTACGAGCAGTACTTC. Translating it yields CASSLTISYEQYF.

V and J are TRBV9 and TRBJ1-5; 7 bases align to TRBD1. The J segment lost 4 bases and the V segment lost 5 bases, leaving 12 bases of the junction unmatched. Looked up from germline, CDR1 is SGDLS and CDR2 is YYNGEE. The CDR3 is 16 residues long. CDR3 in DNA: TGTGCCAGCAGTACCCCCGCACAGGGGCGGAATCAGCCCCAGCATTTT. Translation: CASSTPAQGRNQPQHF.

The gene calls are TRBV5-4 and TRBJ2-7; D is unclear. Between the trimmed V and J ends, which lost 1 base and 6 bases, there was a span of 8 bases. Germline V CDR1 and CDR2: SGHNT, YYREEE (reference sequence). The CDR3 runs to 12 residues. The CDR3 DNA reads TGTGCCAGCAGCTTGATGCCTTTCGAGCAGTACTTC. Encoded protein: CASSLMPFEQYF.

The V and J genes are TRBV5-6 and TRBJ2-7; D is uncertain. CDR1 and CDR2 from the germline V gene are SGHDT and YYEEEE. The CDR3 extends over 16 amino acids. The V gene lost 1 base and the J gene lost 6 bases, with 20 bases spanning the gap. The CDR3 reads CASSLNGIRAFSEQYF. The CDR3 DNA reads as TGTGCCAGCAGCTTGAATGGGATTAGGGCGTTTAGCGAGCAGTACTTC.

The J gene is TRBJ2-3, the V gene TRBV4-2, with D tentatively TRBD1 or TRBD2 (5 bases each). Germline CDR1 LGHNA, CDR2 YNFKEQ. This CDR3 is 16 amino acids long. Trimming cost V 3 bases and J 3 bases, with 16 bases left between them. CDR3 coding DNA: TGTGCCAGCAGCCAGGAGTGGGGAGCAGGGACAGATACGCAGTATTTT. Amino acids: CASSQEWGAGTDTQYF.

The chain has TRBV4-2 and TRBJ1-5, with D unresolved. Germline V gene lookup returns CDR1 LGHNA and CDR2 YNFKEQ. CDR3 length: 16 amino acids. Trimming removed 0 bases at V and 4 bases at J, with 13 bases between. CDR3 in amino acids: CASSQEQNSLNQPQHF. Written as DNA, the CDR3 is TGTGCCAGCAGCCAAGAGCAGAACTCCCTAAATCAGCCCCAGCATTTT.

This clone has just a few counts. The chain uses TRBV6-5 and TRBJ2-7; 7 positions match TRBD2. The V gene end was trimmed by 6 bases and the J gene end by 3 bases; junction bases not matched to a gene: 2. Germline CDR1 MNHEY, CDR2 SVGAGI. There are 12 residues in the CDR3. The DNA of the CDR3 is TGTGCCAGCAGGAGCGGGGTCTACGAGCAGTACTTC. Its protein product is CASRSGVYEQYF.

The chain links TRBV6-6 to TRBJ2-3, with 11 nucleotides matching TRBD2. The V gene end was trimmed by 2 bases and the J gene end by 14 bases; junction bases not matched to a gene: 6. The CDR3 extends over 13 amino acids. From germline, CDR1 is MNHNY and CDR2 SVGAGI (reference sequence). The CDR3 here is CASSYQTSGDPYF. CDR3 nucleotide sequence: TGTGCCAGCAGTTACCAGACTAGCGGGGATCCGTATTTT.

The rearrangement uses TRBV10-3 and TRBJ1-1; D not resolved. The CDR3 is 13 residues long. CDR1 and CDR2 (germline): ENHRY, SYGVKD. Trimming left V 3 bases short and J 1 base short, with 6 bases between. DNA for the CDR3: TGTGCCATCAGTGAATGGCCGAACACTGAAGCTTTCTTT. It specifies CAISEWPNTEAFF.

The chain joins TRBV4-1 to TRBJ1-4, with TRBD1 as a possible D gene (5 bases). Germline CDR1 is MGHRA and CDR2 is YSYEKL. This CDR3 is built from 14 residues. V was trimmed by 0 bases and J by 6 bases, leaving 8 bases between them. The CDR3 DNA sequence: TGCGCCAGCAGCCAAGAGAAGGGGTATGAAAAACTGTTTTTT. Its translation: CASSQEKGYEKLFF.

This chain uses TRBV6-1 with TRBJ2-7, with a tentative D call TRBD1 (6 bases). V was shortened by 5 bases and J by 2 bases, with 10 bases between the two germline ends. Germline CDR1 and CDR2: MNHNS and SASEGT. There are 13 residues in the CDR3. CDR3 sequence: CASSQWTAYEQYF. CDR3 nucleotides: TGTGCCAGCAGTCAATGGACAGCCTACGAGCAGTACTTC.

This clone was seen only a few times. CDR3 loop: CASILTRVAQLIRGYTF. The CDR3 nucleotides read TGTGCCAGCATTCTAACAAGGGTGGCACAGTTAATAAGAGGCTACACCTTC. The rearrangement uses TRBV6-4 and TRBJ1-2, with D hard to call. Germline assignment: CDR1 MRHNA and CDR2 SNTAGT. CDR3 length equals 17 residues. V lost 7 bases to trimming and J lost 8 bases, with 29 bases between them.

The rearrangement joins TRBV19 to TRBJ2-1, with unresolved D. Trimming took off 5 bases at V and 9 bases at J, with 17 bases between the two ends. CDR3 length: 14 residues. Germline V gene lookup returns CDR1 LNHDA and CDR2 SQIVND (reference sequence). CDR3 protein: CASSLELVLGEQFF. In nucleotides, the CDR3 is TGTGCCAGTAGTCTGGAGTTAGTTTTGGGTGAGCAGTTCTTC. Together with reference TRBV19 and TRBJ2-1, the CDR3 gives the full variable domain: DGGITQSPKYLFRKEGQNVTLSCEQNLNHDAMYWYRQDPGQGLRLIYYSQIVNDFQKGDIAEGYSVSREKKESFPLTVTSAQKNPTAFYLCASSLELVLGEQFFGPGTRLTVL.

The chain carries TRBV28 and TRBJ2-2; D ambiguous. V was trimmed by 1 base and J by 5 bases, leaving 11 bases between them. Germline values: CDR1 MDHEN, CDR2 SYDVKM. The CDR3 extends over 15 amino acids. The CDR3 DNA reads TGTGCCAGCAGTTTATATCAGGACGGGACCGGGGAGCTGTTTTTT. It yields the protein CASSLYQDGTGELFF.

In this sample, this clone is medium-sized. The chain employs TRBV2 and TRBJ2-7; 9 bases agree with TRBD2. This CDR3 has 15 amino acids. Looked up from germline, CDR1 is SNHLY and CDR2 is FYNNEI. V was pared by 2 bases and J by 2 bases, with 4 bases of the junction left unmatched. In nucleotides, the CDR3 is TGTGCCAGCAGTGAAATGGCGGGAGGGCCCTACGAGCAGTACTTC. Translation gives CASSEMAGGPYEQYF.

The V and J genes are TRBV11-2 and TRBJ2-3, with D possibly being TRBD1 (6 bases). Trimming pared 2 bases from V and 5 bases from J, leaving 17 bases between. This CDR3 region has 16 residues. The germline V gene encodes CDR1 SGHAT and CDR2 FQNNGV. Written as DNA, the CDR3 is TGTGCCAGCAGCTTATTAGGGCGGACAGCCCGAGATACGCAGTATTTT. Its protein is CASSLLGRTARDTQYF.

This clone was recorded once. The chain links TRBV15 to TRBJ2-2; TRBD2 is a possible D gene (6 bases). CDR1 is LNHNV, CDR2 YYDKDF, per germline (reference sequence). Trimming took 1 base from V and 0 from J, leaving 27 bases between them. The CDR3 totals 22 residues. This CDR3 reads CATSRAVGAKTREIPNTGELFF. In DNA, the CDR3 is TGTGCCACCAGCAGAGCTGTGGGAGCCAAAACTCGGGAGATCCCGAACACCGGGGAGCTGTTTTTT.

Notes on this clone: The sample carries other DNA sequences with the same CDR3. This chain joins TRBV6-4 and TRBJ2-2; possible D gene TRBD2, 6 bases. From germline, CDR1 is MRHNA and CDR2 SNTAGT. The V and J ends lost 2 bases and 2 bases respectively, with 6 bases between them. The length of the CDR3 is 14 residues. CDR3 in amino acids: CASSDGTNTGELFF. CDR3 coding DNA: TGTGCCAGCAGTGACGGGACTAACACCGGGGAGCTGTTTTTT.

The chain uses TRBV5-1 and TRBJ1-3; D is undetermined. Trimming shortened V by 0 bases and J by 1 base, and 11 bases separated the two germline ends. CDR1 and CDR2 from the germline V gene are SGHRS and YFSETQ. This CDR3 spans 16 amino acids. The CDR3 sequence is CASSLVVSSSGNTIYF. The DNA for the CDR3 is TGCGCCAGCAGCTTGGTCGTCTCAAGTTCTGGAAACACCATATATTTT.

J is TRBJ1-2 and V is TRBV28, with D maybe TRBD1 (5 bases). The CDR3 sequence is 14 residues long. The V and J ends lost 6 bases and 2 bases respectively, with 13 bases between them. Germline CDR1 is MDHEN and CDR2 is SYDVKM. CDR3 sequence: CASRIGAANYGYTF. The CDR3 DNA reads as TGTGCCAGCAGAATAGGGGCAGCCAACTATGGCTACACCTTC.

V and J are TRBV27 and TRBJ2-7, with TRBD1 matching over 9 bases. The junction had 7 bases not matched to a gene; V was cut back by 6 bases and J by 1 base. This CDR3 contains 15 residues. The germline V gene encodes CDR1 MNHEY and CDR2 SMNVEV (reference sequence). DNA of the CDR3: TGTGCCAGCAGCCCTGGGACAGGGAGATCCTACGAGCAGTACTTC. It is translated as CASSPGTGRSYEQYF.

The chain recombines TRBV27 with TRBJ1-4, with D tentatively TRBD1 (5 bases). This CDR3 spans 13 amino acids. Germline CDR1 is MNHEY and CDR2 is SMNVEV (reference sequence). The germline V and J ends were trimmed by 2 bases and 4 bases, with 5 bases remaining between them. Here the CDR3 DNA reads TGTGCCAGCAGTTTACAGGGTAATGAAAAACTGTTTTTT. It translates to CASSLQGNEKLFF.

This chain joins TRBV7-8 and TRBJ2-2, with D hard to call. Trimming shortened V by 7 bases and J by 6 bases, and 9 bases separated the two germline ends. The CDR3 has 12 residues. The germline V gene has CDR1 SGHVS and CDR2 FQNEAQ. The CDR3 loop is CASTPDAGELFF. For the CDR3, the DNA is TGTGCCAGCACCCCTGACGCCGGGGAGCTGTTTTTT. Full variable domain (remainder filled in from reference TRBV7-8 and TRBJ2-2): GAGVSQSPRYKVAKRGQDVALRCDPISGHVSLFWYQQALGQGPEFLTYFQNEAQLDKSGLPSDRFFAERPEGSVSTLKIQRTQQEDSAVYLCASTPDAGELFFGEGSRLTVL.

The chain links TRBV27 to TRBJ2-1, with a possible D match to TRBD1 (6 bases). The CDR3 contains 17 residues. The V end lost 2 bases, the J end lost 9 bases, and 23 bases lay between the germline ends. Germline V gene data show CDR1 as MNHEY and CDR2 as SMNVEV (reference sequence). The CDR3 sequence: CASSLLPPGQGYGEQFF. CDR3 bases: TGTGCCAGCAGTTTACTCCCCCCAGGGCAGGGGTATGGTGAGCAGTTCTTC.

The chain has TRBV29-1 and TRBJ1-2; no firm D call. Trimming cost V 3 bases and J 8 bases, with 16 bases left between them. The CDR3 length is 13 residues. The germline V gene has CDR1 SQVTM and CDR2 ANQGSEA. As DNA, the CDR3 is TGCAGCGTTGATCGGGTAGGAGATTACGGCTACACCTTC. Translated: CSVDRVGDYGYTF.

The sample holds a few counts of this clone. The J gene is TRBJ2-2, the V gene TRBV9, with D unclear. This CDR3 has 13 residues. The V gene's germline CDR1 is SGDLS and CDR2 YYNGEE. Trimming stripped 0 bases from V and 6 bases from J, with 6 bases between. The chain's CDR3 is CASSVEASGELFF. In DNA form, the CDR3 reads TGTGCCAGCAGCGTAGAGGCCTCCGGGGAGCTGTTTTTT.

CDR3 loop: CASSQERGGPEKLFF. In DNA form, the CDR3 reads TGCGCCAGCAGCCAAGAACGGGGGGGTCCTGAAAAACTGTTTTTT. The chain recombines TRBV4-3 with TRBJ1-4; perhaps TRBD1 as D (5 bases). Between the trimmed V and J ends, which lost 0 bases and 7 bases, there was a span of 12 bases. Germline values: CDR1 LGHNA, CDR2 YSLEER. This CDR3 spans 15 amino acids.

The chain couples TRBV30 to TRBJ2-7, with 14 bases identical to TRBD2. Losses at the gene ends were 0 bases for V and 1 base for J; bases not matched to a gene: 8. CDR3 size: 18 residues. CDR1 GTSNPN and CDR2 SVGIG come from the germline V gene (reference sequence). For the CDR3, the DNA is TGTGCCTGGAGTGTACGGACTAGCGGGGGGAAAAGATCCTACGAGCAGTACTTC. Protein product: CAWSVRTSGGKRSYEQYF.